This T cell receptor (beta chain) was captured in a study of regulatory T cells in long-lasting Graves disease (dated by TCRdb to the early 2020s). Broadly, across the study: Newly diagnosed Graves' disease patients had taken antithyroid drugs for less than 3 months. This study used TCR sequencing and RNA sequencing of peripheral blood to compare persistent Graves' disease patients against newly diagnosed Graves' disease patients. The study was registered as a clinical trial and conducted in China. A total of around 33 samples were covered by TCR sequencing, comprising some 13 persistent and 20 or so newly diagnosed Graves' disease patients. Paper-wide results and their limitations: Lower TCR Shannon entropy and fewer highly expanded clones were observed in persistent Graves' disease patients than in newly diagnosed patients, which suggested clonal expansion. Sequencing and analysis were restricted to the TCR beta chain. The study examined only peripheral blood because the primary lesion, thyroid tissue, could not be accessed. Persistent patients shared more public clonotypes among themselves (around 3,000) than newly diagnosed patients did (approximately 970). Persistent disease showed preferential use of TRBV28, TRBJ1-2 and TRBJ2-5, whereas newly diagnosed disease favored TRBV20-1 and TRBJ2-1. The small sample size was acknowledged by the authors as a limitation that may reduce accuracy.

About this clonotype itself: Its antigen remains unidentified. No base qualities exist here, and no much larger clone lies one base off it.

Reading the label with the study, this specimen's time point is: newly diagnosed GD, antithyroid drugs for less than 3 months. RNA was extracted from PBMCs in TRIzol for both TCR sequencing and RNA sequencing. The diagnosis of Graves' disease followed American Thyroid Association guidelines. Recruitment of patients was carried out at an endocrinology department in Xi'an, China. From each patient, about 9 milliliters of peripheral blood was collected into an EDTA anticoagulant tube. Ficoll Paque Plus density gradient separation was used to isolate PBMCs, and no further T cell sorting was done. An Agilent 2100 Bioanalyzer and agarose gel were used to check RNA quality, while a NanoDrop 2000 measured RNA concentration. The library relied on multiplex PCR. Sequencing was performed on an Illumina HiSeq 4000. iRepertoire HTBI primers and Arm-PCR amplification of CDR3 regions were used to construct TCR beta libraries. Before sequencing, the PCR products went through gel purification. Per the original workflow: Across samples, 55 to 80 TRBV and 13 to 15 TRBJ segments were identified and used for gene usage analysis of CDR3 amino acid clonotypes. Filtered high-quality paired reads were merged into contigs using COPE and FqMerger. BLAST was used to align contigs to the IMGT TRBV, TRBD and TRBJ reference genes, and CDR3 was defined following IMGT. Highly expanded clones were defined as clonotypes with a frequency above 0.1%. Shannon entropy was used to measure repertoire diversity, and the Gini coefficient was used to measure V-J evenness. Public clonotypes were defined as clonotypes shared by more than one individual. Through fastp at Q25 and MiXCR, TCRdb rebuilt clones from the public reads, retaining in-frame beta chains. CDR3 protein sequences are deduplicated, and each keeps its most common genes and DNA. The V and J calls follow TCRdb's processing rather than the paper's. This sample gives 550,000 or so distinct CDR3 sequences in total; 12% of them show up just once. The top ten clonotypes cover roughly 8.2% of the sample.

V lost 3 bases and J lost 4 bases; the stretch between them is 15 bases long. The CDR3 starts with the cysteine, ends with the phenylalanine, and has 14 residues. Just the 42-base CDR3 DNA is kept, in frame starting at base 1. The CDR1 and CDR2 encoded by the germline V gene (reference sequence) are DFQATT and SNEGSKA. These data are also associated with another study on T cells in Graves' hyperthyroidism and ophthalmopathy. The second investigation adds: Stable Graves' hyperthyroidism was defined as the absence of progression to ophthalmopathy over 18 months of follow-up. Hyperthyroidism patients were aged 18 to 65 years and newly diagnosed, with disease duration of less than 2 months. The study excluded patients with uncontrolled infections, other autoimmune diseases, pregnancy or lactation. Diagnoses relied on clinical symptoms, serum thyroxine and TRAb, thyroid ultrasound and orbital computed tomography. The TCR CDR3 was subjected to a first round of RT-PCR using the HTBI primer set and the Qiagen OneStep RT-PCR kit. Most expanded thyroid clonotypes (frequency above 0.001) were also detected in blood, suggesting blood repertoires may reflect thyroid immune responses. Ophthalmopathy was separated from stable hyperthyroidism by a 13 V-J signature model, with around 90% sensitivity and about 81% specificity obtained in cross-validation and 80%/75% obtained in testing. In validation, the model predicted progression to ophthalmopathy with around 71% sensitivity and around 72% specificity, a median of roughly seven months before onset. To identify distinguishing TCR V-J signatures, a discovery cohort of about 95 patients was used, comprising some 43 with Graves' ophthalmopathy and around 57 with stable Graves' hyperthyroidism. Prospective prediction of ophthalmopathy was tested in an independent validation cohort of fewer than 20 hyperthyroidism patients and some 17 patients who later progressed to ophthalmopathy. The approximately 100 discovery patients were divided at random into training and test sets in a 7:3 ratio. In several Graves' hyperthyroidism patients, the study also compared T-cell repertoires from thyroid tissue with T-cell repertoires from blood. Following sampling, methimazole starting at 30 mg daily was given to hyperthyroidism patients, and high-dose intravenous methylprednisolone was given to ophthalmopathy patients. A second multiplex PCR round built the libraries, followed by size selection and purification. Sequencing of the libraries was done on an Illumina HiSeq2000 using paired-end 100 bp reads. SOAPnuke was used to process the raw data, throwing out any read that contained adapters or uncalled bases, had a mean Phred below 15, or lacked an exact constant-primer or identifier match. High-quality paired reads were merged with COPE v1.2.5, and unique nucleotide sequences were defined as clonotypes. MiTCR v1.1 was used to align the clonotypes against IMGT TRBV, TRBD and TRBJ reference segments. The analysis was restricted to V-J combinations with a frequency above 0.0001, which together covered 99.2% of the repertoires. The TCS score was defined as the ratio of F50 (clonal expansion) to E x V (chaos), calculated using BLOSUM62-based TCRdist between CDR3 peptides within each V-J. Welch's t-statistics and random forest reduced 450 to 600 V-J features to roughly 13, which were used in a naive Bayes classifier (R e1071). Sample size was not statistically predetermined, and investigators were not blinded to group allocation. According to the paper, TCR Vbeta CDR3 sequencing was carried out on some 140 peripheral blood samples, which came from around 43 ophthalmopathy, 80 or so hyperthyroidism and about 17 progressor patients.

The source material was peripheral blood mononuclear cells (PBMCs), sampled at new diagnosis, from a patient treated with antithyroid drugs. The rearranged segments are TRBV20-1 and TRBJ1-2; no confident D gene assignment can be made. The source is a woman aged 25 to 39 with Graves disease. Donor details come from another sample of the same person, matched by shared clones. This receptor has the CDR3 CSARIPSDAYGYTF. The nucleotide sequence is given as TGCAGTGCTAGGATTCCGTCAGACGCCTATGGCTACACCTTC.